This T cell receptor beta chain was sequenced during a study (dated by TCRdb to the mid-2010s). General notes on the study: The study set out to test whether tumor-infiltrating Tregs in breast cancer get recruited from blood Tregs or are instead converted in situ from other CD4+ T cell subsets.

Study-wide findings and limitations: Validation in the larger cohort was restricted to a single TCR beta V-J rearrangement rather than whole repertoires. Tumor memory CD4+ T cell TCR gene usage was found to cluster with blood and lymph node memory CD4+ cells and with lymph node naive CD4+ cells. The greatest overlap of tumor-infiltrating Treg TCR alpha and beta sequences was with tumor naive CD4+ T cells, followed next by blood naive CD4+ T cells.

V loses 7 bases, J loses 3 bases, and the germline ends lie 13 bases apart. The CDR3 has 14 amino acids, counting the end cysteine and phenylalanine. The kept DNA is CDR3 alone, 42 bases in frame from the first base. Based on the germline V gene, the CDR1 and CDR2 sequences are MNHNS and SASEGT. Notes on this clonotype: Its antigen is currently not known. Base quality data are lacking; no much larger clone is found one base away.

The Miltenyi Naive CD4+ T Cell Isolation kit was used to purify naive CD4+ T cells, and Tregs were depleted with CD25 microbeads. Tregs, naive and memory CD4+ T cells from tumor, blood and ipsilateral draining lymph nodes of roughly 5 breast cancer patients underwent full-length TCR alpha and beta sequencing. Tumor tissue and lymph nodes obtained from ipsilateral axillary dissection were perfused with PBS, minced and then digested with collagenase I and hyaluronidase. FACS confirmed that the sorted cell populations were more than 90% pure. Amplification of full-length TCR variable regions was done by 5' RACE PCR using constant-region reverse primers, and this step was followed by semi-nested PCR with Nested Universal Primer A. Using the ReliaPrep RNA Cell Miniprep System, total RNA was extracted, and the SMARTer RACE 5'/3' Kit was then used to reverse transcribe the RNA into 5'RACE-ready cDNA. Multiplex adaptors were used to barcode the full-length TCR alpha and beta libraries, which were then sequenced on an Illumina MiSeq. The authors' pipeline ran thus. Sequencing data were pooled across the five patients for each of nine subset-tissue groups and compared by unsupervised clustering of TCR gene usage. The Morisita-Horn index, with shared sequences weighted by their contribution to each repertoire, was used to calculate repertoire similarity. TCRdb passed the public sequencing reads through fastp at Q25 and MiXCR, retaining productive beta sequences. Rows are combined by CDR3 protein, so each entry shows the most common genes and DNA. These V and J calls rely on TCRdb rather than the paper's analysis. The sample table contains approximately 23,000 distinct CDR3 sequences; only one count was recorded for under 40% of them. The ten top clones hold around 2.2% of the sample.

The chain is encoded by TRBV6-1 joined to TRBJ1-5; the D region possibly corresponds to TRBD1 (5 bases align). Sequencing input: tumor-infiltrating naive CD4+ T cells sorted from the breast tumor. The sample's cell subset or site label, decoded: naive CD4+ T cells, CD4+CD45RA+CD25-. This clonotype was obtained from a female donor with breast cancer. The nucleotide sequence reads TGTGCCAGCACTCCTTGGGGGTCCAATCAGCCCCAGCATTTT. Its protein reads: CASTPWGSNQPQHF.